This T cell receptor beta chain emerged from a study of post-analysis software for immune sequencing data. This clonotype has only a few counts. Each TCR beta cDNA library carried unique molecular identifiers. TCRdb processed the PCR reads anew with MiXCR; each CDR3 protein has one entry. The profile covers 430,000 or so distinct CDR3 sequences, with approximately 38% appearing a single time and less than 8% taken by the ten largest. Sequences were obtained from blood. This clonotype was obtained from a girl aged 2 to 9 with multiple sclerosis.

The CDR3 loop reads CASSAQQGNGYTF. CDR3 in DNA: TGTGCCAGCAGTGCACAACAGGGGAACGGCTACACCTTC. The chain has TRBV6-1 and TRBJ1-2; the match to TRBD1 covers 7 bases. The CDR3 has 13 residues. The V gene's germline CDR1 is MNHNS and CDR2 SASEGT. The J segment lost 8 bases and the V segment lost 4 bases, leaving 7 bases of the junction unmatched.